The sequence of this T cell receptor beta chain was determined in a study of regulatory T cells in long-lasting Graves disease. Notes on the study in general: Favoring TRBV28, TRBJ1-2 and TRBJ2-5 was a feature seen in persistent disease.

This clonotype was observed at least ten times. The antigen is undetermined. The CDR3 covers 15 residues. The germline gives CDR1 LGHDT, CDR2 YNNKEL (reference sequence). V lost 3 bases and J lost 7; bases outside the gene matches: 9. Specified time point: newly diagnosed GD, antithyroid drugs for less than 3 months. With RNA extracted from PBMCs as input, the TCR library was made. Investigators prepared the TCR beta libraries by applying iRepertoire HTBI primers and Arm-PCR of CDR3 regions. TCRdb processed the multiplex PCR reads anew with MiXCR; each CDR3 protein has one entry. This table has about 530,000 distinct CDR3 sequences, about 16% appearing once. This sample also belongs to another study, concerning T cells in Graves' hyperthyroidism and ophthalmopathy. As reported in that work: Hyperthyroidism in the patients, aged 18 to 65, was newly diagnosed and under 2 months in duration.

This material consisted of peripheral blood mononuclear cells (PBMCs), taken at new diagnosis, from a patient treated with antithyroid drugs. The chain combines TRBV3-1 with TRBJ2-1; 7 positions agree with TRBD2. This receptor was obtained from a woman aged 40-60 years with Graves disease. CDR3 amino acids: CASSQAGLGRNEQFF. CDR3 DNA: TGTGCCAGCAGCCAGGCCGGACTAGGTCGAAATGAGCAGTTCTTC.